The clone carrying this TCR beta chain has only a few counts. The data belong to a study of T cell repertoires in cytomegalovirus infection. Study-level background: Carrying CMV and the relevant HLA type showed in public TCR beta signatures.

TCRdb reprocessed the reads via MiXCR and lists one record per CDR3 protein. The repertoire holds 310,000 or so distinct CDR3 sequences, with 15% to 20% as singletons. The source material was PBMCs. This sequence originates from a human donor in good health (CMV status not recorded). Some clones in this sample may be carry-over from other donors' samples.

The CDR3 loop is CASSLSGTNNEQFF. Here the CDR3 DNA reads TGTGCCAGCAGTTTGTCGGGGACTAACAATGAGCAGTTCTTC. The chain employs TRBV12-3 or TRBV12-4 and TRBJ2-1; 7 bases align to TRBD2. V trimming: 3 bases; J trimming: 5 bases; junction bases outside the gene matches: 4. The CDR3 sequence is 14 residues long.